The 17 T cell receptor beta chains presented below share a single source sample, sequenced in a study of OX40 agonist ivuxolimab in advanced cancers. The table came from immunoSEQ multiplex PCR; TCRdb's copy has only in-frame clones and leaves some out. The table includes approximately 72,000 clones, 70% to 85% detected once. Specimen: CD4+ or CD8+ T cells sorted from blood, collected in a trial of the OX40 agonist ivuxolimab. The source of these receptors is an adult with an advanced solid tumor such as melanoma, head and neck, liver or kidney cancer.

This clone was observed a single time. This sequence joins TRBV27 and TRBJ2-5; unclear D gene. The CDR3 is 13 residues long. V dropped 3 bases and J dropped 5 bases, with 10 bases sitting between them. The germline V gene has CDR1 MNHEY and CDR2 SMNVEV (reference sequence). In DNA form, the CDR3 reads TGTGCCAGCAGTTTCCGTGGCACCGAGACCCAGTACTTC. It is translated as CASSFRGTETQYF.

In its sample, this clone was seen once. J is TRBJ1-5 and V is TRBV2; 7 bases map to TRBD1. This CDR3 spans 14 amino acids. Trimming cost V 6 bases and J 3 bases; bases outside gene matches: 5. Germline V CDR1 and CDR2: SNHLY, FYNNEI. For the CDR3, the DNA is TGTGCCAGCAGGAAGACAGGGAACAATCAGCCCCAGCATTTT. Translating it yields CASRKTGNNQPQHF. Full variable domain (rest looked up from reference TRBV2 and TRBJ1-5): EPEVTQTPSHQVTQMGQEVILRCVPISNHLYFYWYRQILGQKVEFLVSFYNNEISEKSEIFDDQFSVERPDGSNFTLKIRSTKLEDSAMYFCASRKTGNNQPQHFGDGTRLSIL.

V gene TRBV28 combines with J gene TRBJ1-2; no definite D call. Trimming removed 6 bases at V and 8 bases at J, with 13 bases between. CDR1 is MDHEN, CDR2 SYDVKM, per germline. There are 12 residues in the CDR3. CDR3 nucleotides: TGTGCCAGCAGCCGTACCTCCCTCGGCTACACCTTC. This encodes CASSRTSLGYTF.

The CDR3 DNA follows: TGTGCCAGCAGCTTGGTGGGGGGCCCGGAGAACGAGCAGTACTTC. It yields the protein CASSLVGGPENEQYF. V is TRBV5-4 and J is TRBJ2-7; D might be TRBD1 or TRBD2, each matching 6 bases. This CDR3 spans 15 amino acids. The V and J ends lost 0 bases and 5 bases respectively, with 15 bases between them. Germline V CDR1 and CDR2: SGHNT, YYREEE (reference sequence).

The gene calls are TRBV29-1 and TRBJ2-5, with a tentative D call TRBD2 (6 bases). Looked up from germline, CDR1 is SQVTM and CDR2 is ANQGSEA. CDR3 length equals 18 residues. Trimming took off 4 bases at V and 2 bases at J, with 26 bases between the two ends. CDR3 coding DNA: TGCAGCGTTGTCGGTTCGCGGGACCAAACCTGGCAGCAAGAGACCCAGTACTTC. It codes for CSVVGSRDQTWQQETQYF.

The chain combines TRBV4-3 with TRBJ2-1; no definite D call. The V and J ends lost 0 bases and 0 bases respectively, with 12 bases between them. CDR3 length equals 17 residues. The germline V gene encodes CDR1 LGHNA and CDR2 YSLEER. In DNA form, the CDR3 reads TGCGCCAGCAGCCAAGAACTTGTCTCGAGCTCCTACAATGAGCAGTTCTTC. Amino acid sequence: CASSQELVSSSYNEQFF.

This chain uses TRBV7-2 with TRBJ2-2; 8 bases fit TRBD1. Germline CDR1 SGHTA, CDR2 FQGNSA. The CDR3 loop spans 17 amino acids. V lost 2 bases, J lost 8 bases, and 13 bases stayed unmatched. The CDR3 region has the DNA TGTGCCAGCAGCTTAAGCCCCAGGACAGGGTTGATAGGGGAGCTGTTTTTT. It specifies CASSLSPRTGLIGELFF.

This chain uses TRBV11-1 with TRBJ1-1, with D unresolved. Germline V gene sequence: CDR1 SGHAT, CDR2 FQDESV (reference sequence). This CDR3 is 16 amino acids long. Trimming took 0 bases from V and 1 from J, leaving 12 bases between them. This CDR3 is CASSLALIDGNTEAFF. The CDR3 region has the DNA TGTGCCAGCAGCTTAGCCCTAATTGATGGGAACACTGAAGCTTTCTTT. Combining the CDR3 with reference TRBV11-1 and TRBJ1-1 gives the whole variable domain EAEVAQSPRYKITEKSQAVAFWCDPISGHATLYWYRQILGQGPELLVQFQDESVVDDSQLPKDRFSAERLKGVDSTLKIQPAELGDSAMYLCASSLALIDGNTEAFFGQGTRLTVV.

The CDR3 bases are TGTGCCAGCAGCTCCCTCTCAAATGAAAAACTGTTTTTT. Translated, it gives CASSSLSNEKLFF. The rearrangement links TRBV7-2 to TRBJ1-4; D is uncertain. Trimming cost V 4 bases and J 5 bases, with 8 bases left between them. The germline CDR1 and CDR2 sequences are SGHTA and FQGNSA. The CDR3 covers 13 residues.

The gene calls are TRBV5-4 and TRBJ1-2; D not certain. V dropped 3 bases and J dropped 4 bases, with 7 bases sitting between them. The CDR3 length is 12 residues. In germline, CDR1 is SGHNT, CDR2 YYREEE (reference sequence). The CDR3 DNA sequence: TGTGCCAGCAGCTCTGACATCTATGGCTACACCTTC. Protein product: CASSSDIYGYTF.

V usage is TRBV7-9 and J usage is TRBJ2-7; the match to TRBD1 covers 9 bases. J was trimmed by 6 bases and V by 5 bases; bases with no gene match: 8. The length of the CDR3 is 14 residues. The germline V gene encodes CDR1 SEHNR and CDR2 FQNEAQ (reference sequence). CDR3 in amino acids: CASSTTGQGFEQYF. In DNA, the CDR3 is TGTGCCAGCAGCACCACGGGACAGGGTTTCGAGCAGTACTTC.

V usage is TRBV2 and J usage is TRBJ2-3, with D possibly being TRBD2 (5 bases). There are 13 residues in the CDR3. Per germline, CDR1 SNHLY and CDR2 FYNNEI. Trimming pared 10 bases from V and 4 bases from J, leaving 15 bases between. CDR3 sequence reads: CATIGPGADTQYF. Here the CDR3 DNA reads TGTGCCACCATCGGACCCGGGGCAGATACGCAGTATTTT.

This CDR3 is CASSQPDTGELFF. DNA of the CDR3: TGTGCCAGCAGCCAGCCTGACACCGGGGAGCTGTTTTTT. V and J are TRBV7-2 and TRBJ2-2, with unresolved D. V was pared by 5 bases and J by 3 bases, with 7 bases between. This CDR3 contains 13 residues. The germline V gene has CDR1 SGHTA and CDR2 FQGNSA.

In DNA form, the CDR3 reads TGTGCCAGCAGCGACAGGGGTCTTAACTATGGCTACACCTTC. It is translated as CASSDRGLNYGYTF. The rearrangement uses TRBV9 and TRBJ1-2; 7 bases are shared with TRBD1. V shed 3 bases and J 1 base; nucleotides not matched to a gene: 3. The CDR3 covers 14 residues. Germline-derived CDR1 and CDR2 are SGDLS and YYNGEE.

In DNA, the CDR3 is TGTGCCATCAGTGGGAAGGCGGGAGTTCGTGGGGGAGTGGGGACCCAGTACTTC. It specifies CAISGKAGVRGGVGTQYF. The chain joins TRBV10-3 to TRBJ2-5; TRBD2 matches at 7 bases. Germline CDR1 ENHRY, CDR2 SYGVKD. V was clipped by 4 bases and J by 7 bases; unmatched bases: 21. The CDR3 has 18 amino acids.

This clone was seen more than once but under ten times. V usage is TRBV9 and J usage is TRBJ2-2; 10 positions agree with TRBD1. The V segment lost 3 bases and the J segment 6 bases; nucleotides outside the gene matches: 8. This CDR3 has 16 residues. Germline CDR1 is SGDLS and CDR2 is YYNGEE. The DNA of the CDR3 is TGTGCCAGCAGCGCGACCGGGACAGGGGTTGCCGGGGAGCTGTTTTTT. Residues: CASSATGTGVAGELFF.

This chain joins TRBV19 and TRBJ2-7; D unclear. The CDR3 extends over 12 amino acids. Trimming left V 3 bases short and J 3 bases short, with 6 bases between. In germline, CDR1 is LNHDA, CDR2 SQIVND (reference sequence). The CDR3 DNA follows: TGTGCCAGTAGTATCCGCGGCTACGAGCAGTACTTC. Amino acid sequence: CASSIRGYEQYF.